This entry lists 11 T cell receptor beta chains sequenced from one sample in a study of cytotoxic CD8 clonotypes in ibrutinib-treated CLL. The method was immunoSEQ multiplex PCR; TCRdb's version includes in-frame clones alone and lacks a portion of them. The sample contains fewer than 85,000 clones, roughly 83% of which appear only once. Sequencing was performed on PBMCs, taken after 12 months of ibrutinib treatment. These receptors all stem from a human donor with chronic lymphocytic leukemia.

A word on this clone: The sample holds other DNA sequences that translate to the same CDR3. The chain has TRBV5-1 and TRBJ2-2; D is uncertain. The CDR3 is 13 amino acids. Germline V CDR1 and CDR2: SGHRS, YFSETQ. With 4 bases removed from V and 0 bases from J, the gap between germline ends came to 4 bases. The CDR3 is CASSLANTGELFF. CDR3 coding DNA: TGCGCCAGCAGCCTCGCGAACACCGGGGAGCTGTTTTTT.

The chain employs TRBV7-6 and TRBJ2-5; TRBD1 is a possible D gene (6 bases). V was shortened by 5 bases and J by 2 bases, with 15 bases between the two germline ends. The CDR3 is 15 amino acids. Looked up from germline, CDR1 is SGHVS and CDR2 is FNYEAQ. The CDR3 DNA reads TGTGCCAGCAGCCCCCTCGACAGGCAGCAAGAGACCCAGTACTTC. Its protein product is CASSPLDRQQETQYF. Supplemented by reference TRBV7-6 and TRBJ2-5, the full variable domain reads GAGVSQSPRYKVTKRGQDVALRCDPISGHVSLYWYRQALGQGPEFLTYFNYEAQQDKSGLPNDRFSAERPEGSISTLTIQRTEQRDSAMYRCASSPLDRQQETQYFGPGTRLLVL.

This clone was counted only a few times. This chain links TRBV25-1 with TRBJ1-4, with TRBD1 as a possible D gene (6 bases). Germline values: CDR1 MGHDK, CDR2 SYGVNS. Between the trimmed V and J ends, which lost 6 bases and 7 bases, there was a span of 21 bases. The CDR3 has 16 amino acids. CDR3 residues: CASSLGSGAKGEKLFF. CDR3 coding DNA: TGTGCCAGCAGCCTAGGGTCGGGGGCCAAGGGTGAAAAACTGTTTTTT.

Here the CDR3 reads CASFQFRADTGELFF. In DNA form, the CDR3 reads TGTGCCAGCTTTCAGTTCAGGGCCGACACCGGGGAGCTGTTTTTT. The V call is TRBV28, the J call TRBJ2-2, with TRBD1 as a possible D gene (5 bases). CDR1 is MDHEN and CDR2 is SYDVKM in the germline V gene. This CDR3 contains 15 residues. With 8 bases removed from V and 3 bases from J, the gap between germline ends came to 16 bases.

The chain carries TRBV28 and TRBJ2-6; TRBD2 might be the D (5 bases). Trimming took off 6 bases at V and 8 bases at J, with 8 bases between the two ends. Looked up from germline, CDR1 is MDHEN and CDR2 is SYDVKM. The CDR3 totals 12 residues. CDR3 in amino acids: CASRLGTNVLTF. The DNA for the CDR3 is TGTGCCAGCAGGCTCGGGACCAACGTCCTGACTTTC.

This clone was found once. The rearrangement joins TRBV5-1 to TRBJ1-1; no reliable D call. The germline V gene has CDR1 SGHRS and CDR2 YFSETQ. This CDR3 contains 14 residues. Deletions cut 3 bases from V and 1 base from J, with 10 bases between. The CDR3 DNA reads as TGCGCCAGCAGCTCGCCCGCGGGGAACACTGAAGCTTTCTTT. Protein: CASSSPAGNTEAFF.

The CDR3 DNA sequence: TGCGCCAGCAGCCAAGAACGGAAACTGTTTTTT. Residues: CASSQERKLFF. The rearrangement links TRBV4-1 to TRBJ1-4; D remains ambiguous. The V end lost 0 bases, the J end lost 11 bases, and 4 bases lay between the germline ends. CDR3 length: 11 amino acids. Germline V gives CDR1 MGHRA, CDR2 YSYEKL.

The V call is TRBV19, the J call TRBJ2-3, with a tentative D call TRBD1 (6 bases). Germline CDR1 and CDR2: LNHDA and SQIVND (reference sequence). CDR3 length: 11 amino acids. Trimming pared 8 bases from V and 4 bases from J, leaving 7 bases between. The CDR3 DNA is TGTGCCAGTGGGGGCGCAGATACGCAGTATTTT. Its protein is CASGGADTQYF.

The chain employs TRBV6-6 and TRBJ1-5; D ambiguous. With 6 bases removed from V and 2 bases from J, the gap between germline ends came to 14 bases. The germline V gene encodes CDR1 MNHNY and CDR2 SVGAGI (reference sequence). The CDR3 runs 15 residues. The CDR3 DNA follows: TGTGCCAGCAGCGGCCCGTGGTATGGCAATCAGCCCCAGCATTTT. Encoded protein: CASSGPWYGNQPQHF.

The chain recombines TRBV11-2 with TRBJ2-1; D gene unclear. The germline V gene encodes CDR1 SGHAT and CDR2 FQNNGV. The CDR3 is made up of 15 amino acids. The ends were cut back, 3 bases at V and 0 bases at J, with 9 bases in the middle. The CDR3: CASSFLGSSYNEQFF. The CDR3 nucleotides read TGTGCCAGCAGCTTCTTGGGAAGCTCCTACAATGAGCAGTTCTTC.

J is TRBJ2-7 and V is TRBV29-1, with TRBD1 matching over 7 bases. With V trimmed by 4 bases and J by 4 bases, 7 bases remained unmatched. CDR3 length: 13 residues. CDR1 is SQVTM and CDR2 is ANQGSEA in the germline V gene. CDR3 sequence: CSVVRTGQYEQYF. In DNA form, the CDR3 reads TGCAGCGTTGTTCGGACAGGCCAATACGAGCAGTACTTC.